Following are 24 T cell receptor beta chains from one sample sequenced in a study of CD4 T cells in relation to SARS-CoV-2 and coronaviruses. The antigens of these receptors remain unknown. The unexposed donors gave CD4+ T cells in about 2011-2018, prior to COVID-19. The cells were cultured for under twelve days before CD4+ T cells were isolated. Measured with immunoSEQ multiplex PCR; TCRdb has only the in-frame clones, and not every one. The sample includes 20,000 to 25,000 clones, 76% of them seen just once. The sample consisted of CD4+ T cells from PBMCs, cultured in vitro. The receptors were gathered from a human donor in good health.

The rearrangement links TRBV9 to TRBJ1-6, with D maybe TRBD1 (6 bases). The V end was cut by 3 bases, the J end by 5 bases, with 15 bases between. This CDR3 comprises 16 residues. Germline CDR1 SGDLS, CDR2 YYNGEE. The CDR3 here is CASSAHQGTNNSPLHF. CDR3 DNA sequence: TGTGCCAGCAGCGCACATCAGGGGACCAATAATTCACCCCTCCACTTT.

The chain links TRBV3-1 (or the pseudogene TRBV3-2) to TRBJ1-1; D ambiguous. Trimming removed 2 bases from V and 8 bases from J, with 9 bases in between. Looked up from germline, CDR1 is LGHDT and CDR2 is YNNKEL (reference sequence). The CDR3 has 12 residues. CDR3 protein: CASSQFGGEAFF. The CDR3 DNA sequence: TGTGCCAGCAGCCAATTCGGCGGAGAAGCTTTCTTT.

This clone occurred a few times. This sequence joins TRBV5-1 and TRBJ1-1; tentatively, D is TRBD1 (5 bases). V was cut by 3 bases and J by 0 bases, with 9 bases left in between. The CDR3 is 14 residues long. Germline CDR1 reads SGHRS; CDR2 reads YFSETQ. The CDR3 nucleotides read TGCGCCAGCAGCTCACAGGCGTTGAACACTGAAGCTTTCTTT. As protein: CASSSQALNTEAFF.

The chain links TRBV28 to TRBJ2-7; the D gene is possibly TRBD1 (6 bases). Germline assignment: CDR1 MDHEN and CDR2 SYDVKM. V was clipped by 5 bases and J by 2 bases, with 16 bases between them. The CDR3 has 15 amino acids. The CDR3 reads CASSGRGQRPYEQYF. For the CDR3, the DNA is TGTGCCAGCAGTGGCCGCGGACAGCGACCCTACGAGCAGTACTTC.

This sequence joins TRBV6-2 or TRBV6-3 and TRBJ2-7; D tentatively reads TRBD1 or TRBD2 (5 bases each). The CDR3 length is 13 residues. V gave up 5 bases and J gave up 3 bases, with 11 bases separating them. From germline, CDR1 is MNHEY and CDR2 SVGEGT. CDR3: CASSGRDGYEQYF. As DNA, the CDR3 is TGTGCCAGCAGTGGACGGGACGGCTACGAGCAGTACTTC.

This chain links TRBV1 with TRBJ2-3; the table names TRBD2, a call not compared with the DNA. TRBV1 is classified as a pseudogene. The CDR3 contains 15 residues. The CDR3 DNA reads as TGCACCAGCAGCCTTAGCGGGAGGAGCACAGATACGCAGTATTTT. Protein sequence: CTSSLSGRSTDTQYF.

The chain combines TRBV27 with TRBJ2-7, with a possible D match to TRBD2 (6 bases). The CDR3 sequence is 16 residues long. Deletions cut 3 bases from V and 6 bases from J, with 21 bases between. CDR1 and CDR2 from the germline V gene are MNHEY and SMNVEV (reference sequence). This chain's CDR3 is CASSFMATGAAPEQYF. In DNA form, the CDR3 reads TGTGCCAGCAGTTTTATGGCTACGGGAGCCGCCCCCGAGCAGTACTTC.

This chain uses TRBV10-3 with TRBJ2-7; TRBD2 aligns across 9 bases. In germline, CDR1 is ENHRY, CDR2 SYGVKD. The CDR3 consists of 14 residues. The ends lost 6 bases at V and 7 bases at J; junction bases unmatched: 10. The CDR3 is CAIRLAGGVGEQYF. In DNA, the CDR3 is TGTGCCATCAGACTAGCGGGTGGGGTTGGAGAGCAGTACTTC.

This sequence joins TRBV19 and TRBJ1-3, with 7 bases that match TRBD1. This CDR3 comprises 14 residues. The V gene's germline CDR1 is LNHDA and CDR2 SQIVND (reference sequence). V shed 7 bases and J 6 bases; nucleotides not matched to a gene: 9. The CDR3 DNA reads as TGTGCCAGTAACCCCGGGACAGAAAAAAACACCATATATTTT. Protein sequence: CASNPGTEKNTIYF.

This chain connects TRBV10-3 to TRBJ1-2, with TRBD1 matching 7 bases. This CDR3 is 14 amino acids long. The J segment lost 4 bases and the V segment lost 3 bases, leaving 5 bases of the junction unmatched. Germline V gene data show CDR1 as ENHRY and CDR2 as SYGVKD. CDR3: CAISETTGVYGYTF. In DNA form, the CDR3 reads TGTGCCATCAGTGAAACCACAGGGGTCTATGGCTACACCTTC.

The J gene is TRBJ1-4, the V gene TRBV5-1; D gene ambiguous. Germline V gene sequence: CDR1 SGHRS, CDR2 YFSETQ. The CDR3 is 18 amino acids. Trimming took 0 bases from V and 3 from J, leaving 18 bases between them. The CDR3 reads CASSLVPSGSLSNEKLFF. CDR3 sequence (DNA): TGCGCCAGCAGCTTGGTACCGTCGGGATCTCTGTCTAATGAAAAACTGTTTTTT.

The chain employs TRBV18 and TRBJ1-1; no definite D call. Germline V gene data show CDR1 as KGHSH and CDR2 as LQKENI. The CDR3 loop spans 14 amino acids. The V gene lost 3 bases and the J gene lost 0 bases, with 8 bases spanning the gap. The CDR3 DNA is TGTGCCAGCTCACCGGCATCGATGAACACTGAAGCTTTCTTT. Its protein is CASSPASMNTEAFF.

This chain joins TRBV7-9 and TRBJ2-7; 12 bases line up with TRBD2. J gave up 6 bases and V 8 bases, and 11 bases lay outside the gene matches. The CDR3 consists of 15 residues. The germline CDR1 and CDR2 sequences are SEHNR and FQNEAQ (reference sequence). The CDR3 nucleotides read TGTGCCAGCGATTTTGGACTAGCGGGAAGCGGCGAGCAGTACTTC. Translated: CASDFGLAGSGEQYF.

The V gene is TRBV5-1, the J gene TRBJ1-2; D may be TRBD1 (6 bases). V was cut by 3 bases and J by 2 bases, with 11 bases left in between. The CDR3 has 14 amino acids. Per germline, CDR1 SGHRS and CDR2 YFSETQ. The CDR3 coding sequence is TGCGCCAGCAGCTCAACCGGGACAAACTATGGCTACACCTTC. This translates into CASSSTGTNYGYTF.

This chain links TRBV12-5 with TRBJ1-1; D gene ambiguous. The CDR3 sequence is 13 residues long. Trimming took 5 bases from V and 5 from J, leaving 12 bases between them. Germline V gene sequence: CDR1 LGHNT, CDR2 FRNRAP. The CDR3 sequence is CASGAQEGTEAFF. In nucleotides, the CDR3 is TGTGCTAGTGGTGCCCAAGAAGGGACTGAAGCTTTCTTT.

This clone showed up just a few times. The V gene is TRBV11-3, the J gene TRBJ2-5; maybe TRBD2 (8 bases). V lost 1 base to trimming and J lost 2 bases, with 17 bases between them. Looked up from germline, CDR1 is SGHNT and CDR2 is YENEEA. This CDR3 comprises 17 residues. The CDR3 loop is CASSLGGRTGTQETQYF. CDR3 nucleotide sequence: TGTGCCAGCAGCTTAGGCGGGAGGACAGGAACGCAAGAGACCCAGTACTTC.

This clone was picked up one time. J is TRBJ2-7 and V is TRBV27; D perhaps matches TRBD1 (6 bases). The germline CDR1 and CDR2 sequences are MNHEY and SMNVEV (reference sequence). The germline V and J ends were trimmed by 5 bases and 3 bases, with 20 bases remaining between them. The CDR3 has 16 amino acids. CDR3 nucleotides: TGTGCCAGCAGTCTCGATGCCGGGACAAAAAACTACGAGCAGTACTTC. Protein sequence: CASSLDAGTKNYEQYF.

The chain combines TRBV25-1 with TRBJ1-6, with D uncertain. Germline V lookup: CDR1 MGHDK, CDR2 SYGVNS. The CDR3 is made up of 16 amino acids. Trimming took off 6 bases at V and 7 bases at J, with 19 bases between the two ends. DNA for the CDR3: TGTGCCAGCAGGCCCGCAGGCGCGTTTGGGAATTCACCCCTCCACTTT. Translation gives CASRPAGAFGNSPLHF. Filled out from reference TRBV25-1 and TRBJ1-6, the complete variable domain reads EADIYQTPRYLVIGTGKKITLECSQTMGHDKMYWYQQDPGMELHLIHYSYGVNSTEKGDLSSESTVSRIRTEHFPLTLESARPSHTSQYLCASRPAGAFGNSPLHFGNGTRLTVT.

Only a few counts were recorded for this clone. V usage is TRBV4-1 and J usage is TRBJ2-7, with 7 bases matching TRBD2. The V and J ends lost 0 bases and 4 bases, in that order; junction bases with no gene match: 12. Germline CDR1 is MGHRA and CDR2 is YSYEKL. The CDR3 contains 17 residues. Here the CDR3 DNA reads TGCGCCAGCAGCCAAGATTTCACCCTCGGCGGGAGTTACGAGCAGTACTTC. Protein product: CASSQDFTLGGSYEQYF.

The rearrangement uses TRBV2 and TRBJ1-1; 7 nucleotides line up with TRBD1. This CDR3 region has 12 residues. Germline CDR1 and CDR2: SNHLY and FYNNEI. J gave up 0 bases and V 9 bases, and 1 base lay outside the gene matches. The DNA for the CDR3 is TGTGCCAGGGGACAGATGAACACTGAAGCTTTCTTT. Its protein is CARGQMNTEAFF.

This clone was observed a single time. The CDR3, as DNA: TGTGCCAGTAGTCGAGGGGGCAATCAGCCCCAGCATTTT. Translation gives CASSRGGNQPQHF. This chain links TRBV19 with TRBJ1-5; TRBD1 might be the D (5 bases). Germline loops: CDR1 LNHDA, CDR2 SQIVND (reference sequence). The CDR3 consists of 13 residues. Trimming took off 5 bases at V and 2 bases at J, with 7 bases between the two ends.

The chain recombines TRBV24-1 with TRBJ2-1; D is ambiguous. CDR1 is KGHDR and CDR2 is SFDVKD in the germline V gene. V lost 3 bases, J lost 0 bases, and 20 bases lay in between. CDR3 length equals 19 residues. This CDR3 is CATSDTPRFAVDSYNEQFF. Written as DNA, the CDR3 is TGTGCCACCAGTGATACTCCCCGGTTCGCGGTGGACTCCTACAATGAGCAGTTCTTC.

CDR3 nucleotides: TGTGCCAGCAGCGCCGACCCTCTCTCCTACGAGCAGTACTTC. Protein product: CASSADPLSYEQYF. V gene TRBV5-4 combines with J gene TRBJ2-7; D is uncertain. The V and J ends lost 4 bases and 0 bases respectively, with 11 bases between them. Germline CDR1 SGHNT, CDR2 YYREEE (reference sequence). CDR3 length equals 14 residues.

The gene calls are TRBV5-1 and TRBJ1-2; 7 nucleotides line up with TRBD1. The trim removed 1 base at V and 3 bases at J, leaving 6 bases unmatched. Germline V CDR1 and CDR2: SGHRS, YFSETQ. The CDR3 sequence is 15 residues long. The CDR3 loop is CASSLQGQNDYGYTF. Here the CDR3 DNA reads TGCGCCAGCAGCTTGCAGGGACAGAATGACTATGGCTACACCTTC.